This T cell receptor beta chain stems from a study of identical twins. Template switching supplied a universal primer site; unique molecular identifiers were carried on the cDNA. TCRdb re-called the 5' RACE reads through MiXCR, storing one row per CDR3 protein. The sample has about 900,000 distinct CDR3 sequences; around 12% are singletons. This clonotype came up a few times. The germline V gene has CDR1 DFQATT and CDR2 SNEGSKA (reference sequence). V shed 6 bases and J shed 1 base, with 12 bases lying between them. The CDR3 runs to 13 residues. Another study also made use of these data, one on yellow fever vaccine responses in identical twins.

Input material: PBMCs. The clonotype was recovered from a woman in her late teens or twenties in good health. This chain joins TRBV20-1 and TRBJ1-1, with D perhaps matching TRBD1 (5 bases). CDR3 DNA sequence: TGCAGTGCCTCGTACGGGGGGAACACTGAAGCTTTCTTT. Amino acid sequence: CSASYGGNTEAFF.